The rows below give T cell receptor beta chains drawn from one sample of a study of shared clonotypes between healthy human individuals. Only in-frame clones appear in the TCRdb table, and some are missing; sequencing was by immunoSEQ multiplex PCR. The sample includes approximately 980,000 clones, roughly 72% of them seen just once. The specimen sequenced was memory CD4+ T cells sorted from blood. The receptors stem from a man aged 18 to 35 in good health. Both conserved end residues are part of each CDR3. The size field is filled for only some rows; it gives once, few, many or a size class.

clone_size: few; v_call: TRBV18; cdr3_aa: CASSPGLTGTDGYTF
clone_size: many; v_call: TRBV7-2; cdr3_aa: CASSQEVDSRTSPLHF
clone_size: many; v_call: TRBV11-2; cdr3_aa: CASSFTGGRSYNEQFF
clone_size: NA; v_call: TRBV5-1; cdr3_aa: CASSLRVRGATTDTQYF
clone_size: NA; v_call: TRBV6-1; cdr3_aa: CASSEAGGKGETQYF
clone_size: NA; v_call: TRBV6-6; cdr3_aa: CASSYGPGQGPEAFF
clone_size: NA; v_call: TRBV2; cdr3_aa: CASSQDRTAGNTIYF
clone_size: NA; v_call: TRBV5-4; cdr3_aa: CASSFNRGAQTGKYGYTF
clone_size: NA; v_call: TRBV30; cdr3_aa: CAWKGREQAFSGGYTF
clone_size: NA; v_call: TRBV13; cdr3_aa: CASSFVDDTEAFF
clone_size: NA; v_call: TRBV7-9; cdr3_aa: CASSFTVTGELFF
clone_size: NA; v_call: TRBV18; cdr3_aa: CASSNVGWGYEQYF
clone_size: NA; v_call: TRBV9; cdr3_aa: CASSVAGATSYGYTF
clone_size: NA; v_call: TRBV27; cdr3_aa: CASSLRSRLGGTDTQYF
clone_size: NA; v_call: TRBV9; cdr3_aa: CASSVGRAWRGGHETQYF
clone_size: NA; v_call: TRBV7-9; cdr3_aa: CASSLGLAGGIGEQFF
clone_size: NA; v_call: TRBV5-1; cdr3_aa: CASRPWDGSNEKLFF
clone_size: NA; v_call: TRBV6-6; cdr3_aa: CASSYYQRDTGELFF
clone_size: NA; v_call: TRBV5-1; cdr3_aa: CASSPDGTGLGEKLFF
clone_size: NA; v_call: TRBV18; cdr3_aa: CASSPNRDSEAFF
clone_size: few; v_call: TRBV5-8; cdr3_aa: CASRSEGGNTGELFF
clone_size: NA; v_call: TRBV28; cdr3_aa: CASSTSSGGAFHEQYF
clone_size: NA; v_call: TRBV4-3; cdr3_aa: CASSQTGTVGTGELFF
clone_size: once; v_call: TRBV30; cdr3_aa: CAWSRTARGGPQHF
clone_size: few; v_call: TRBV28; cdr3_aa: CASSFGWANQPQHF
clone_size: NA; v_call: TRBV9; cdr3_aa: CASSETGLDTEAFF
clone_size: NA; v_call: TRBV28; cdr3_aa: CASTLRTSGDNEQFF
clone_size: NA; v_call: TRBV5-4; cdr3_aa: CASSRTSGMGDTQYF
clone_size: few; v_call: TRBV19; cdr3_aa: CASSDRVYGYTF